The 4 T cell receptor beta chains presented below share a single source sample, sequenced in a study of pediatric ulcerative colitis. Some clones are missing from TCRdb's copy, which holds only in-frame ones; the method was immunoSEQ multiplex PCR. This table has about 34,000 clones, over 70% appearing once. Rectal tissue came from one to two pinch biopsies taken at colonoscopy. The specimen sequenced was gut tissue. The receptors were sampled from a boy aged 5-17 years with severe ulcerative colitis.

V and J are TRBV6-1 and TRBJ1-1; weak D call: TRBD1 (6 bases). CDR1 is MNHNS and CDR2 is SASEGT in the germline V gene. CDR3 size: 19 residues. V lost 0 bases and J lost 1, with 21 bases in between. CDR3 coding DNA: TGTGCCAGCAGTGAAGCTGGGGGGCCCTCCTCTTATTGGAACACTGAAGCTTTCTTT. It yields the protein CASSEAGGPSSYWNTEAFF.

The J gene is TRBJ1-1, the V gene TRBV28, with D perhaps TRBD1 (5 bases). Germline CDR1 reads MDHEN; CDR2 reads SYDVKM. Trimming pared 2 bases from V and 0 bases from J, leaving 19 bases between. This CDR3 has 18 residues. The CDR3 region has the DNA TGTGCCAGCAGTTTAGTCAGGCAGGGCCTCCTTATGAACACTGAAGCTTTCTTT. Translated: CASSLVRQGLLMNTEAFF.

This clone was counted a single time. The chain joins TRBV27 to TRBJ2-4; 12 nucleotides line up with TRBD1. V lost 5 bases and J lost 8; bases outside the gene matches: 31. This CDR3 has 23 amino acids. Germline-derived CDR1 and CDR2 are MNHEY and SMNVEV (reference sequence). Here the CDR3 reads CASSTYNYPRDRGHGPPIDIQYF. The CDR3 DNA follows: TGTGCCAGCAGTACCTACAATTACCCCCGGGACAGGGGGCACGGCCCACCCATAGACATTCAGTACTTC.

The CDR3 loop reads CASSVGQGPYGYTF. DNA of the CDR3: TGTGCCAGCAGCGTCGGACAGGGACCCTATGGCTACACCTTC. The chain joins TRBV5-6 to TRBJ1-2; 8 positions match TRBD1. V was pared by 4 bases and J by 4 bases, with 6 bases of the junction left unmatched. Germline V gene sequence: CDR1 SGHDT, CDR2 YYEEEE. The CDR3 loop spans 14 amino acids.